This TCR beta chain was documented in a study of cytomegalovirus exposure and HLA in healthy donors. General observations from the study: Trimming of TCR beta V- and J-genes showed a link, identified in a later analysis, to a missense DCLRE1C variant.

The CDR3 runs 15 residues. The V and J ends lost 2 bases and 4 bases respectively, with 15 bases between them. Per the germline V gene, CDR1 is SNHLY and CDR2 is FYNNEI. Vbeta (60) and Jbeta (13) primers were used in the PCR. Per the original methods: In a later analysis, the count reached 74 million or so unique TCR beta chains, with 8.5 million to 14 million shared. Clones were read by immunoSEQ multiplex PCR, and TCRdb kept only the in-frame ones, dropping some. V, J and clone size derive from that table, while D and trimming were established from the DNA sequence. The sample includes about 140,000 clones, approximately 80% of them seen just once. A remark on this clone: The antigen remains undetermined.

This sequence was found in a man aged 25 to 40 in good health and CMV-seronegative. The sample comprised PBMCs. This rearrangement joins TRBV2 to TRBJ2-7, with D uncertain. The CDR3 bases are TGTGCCAGCAGTGAAAAGACTGCTCCTTTTTACGAGCAGTACTTC. Its protein is CASSEKTAPFYEQYF.